This T cell receptor beta chain derives from a study of T cells after yellow fever vaccination. This clonotype showed up just a few times. The CDR3 is 15 residues long. Germline lookup yields CDR1 SGHRS and CDR2 YFSETQ. The V end was cut by 4 bases, the J end by 1 base, with 13 bases between. The TCR cDNA carried a universal primer site and UMIs from 5'RACE template switching. TCRdb itself ran the 5' RACE reads through MiXCR, one entry per CDR3 protein. The sample includes some 160,000 distinct CDR3 sequences, roughly a tenth of them seen just once. This specimen was CD8+ T cells sorted from PBMCs, taken 45 days after the yellow fever booster vaccination. The chain combines TRBV5-1 with TRBJ2-3; D remains unclear. This clonotype was obtained from a young man who received the YFV17D yellow fever vaccine. The CDR3, as DNA: TGCGCCAGCAGCGCCTACTCCGCAGGCACAGATACGCAGTATTTT. It is translated as CASSAYSAGTDTQYF.